This TCR beta chain was identified in a study of blood T cell repertoires in COVID-19. Looking at the study overall: The United States, Italy and Spain supplied acute and convalescent COVID-19 samples. PBMCs, B-cell-depleted T cells, or T cells were the source of the cDNA or gDNA that made up the material.

Under the authors' procedure: Amplifying reference gene primers gave estimates of nucleated cell counts. Assay: immunoSEQ multiplex PCR; the TCRdb copy retains only in-frame clones and omits some. V, J and clone size derive from that table, while D and trimming were established from the DNA sequence. The top ten clones hold roughly 37% of a sample with more than 85,000 clones, 65% to 90% of them seen once. Deletions cut 3 bases from V and 5 bases from J, with 8 bases between. The CDR3 is 13 amino acids. Germline-derived CDR1 and CDR2 are LNHDA and SQIVND (reference sequence). The origin of this receptor is a man older than 75 with acute or convalescent COVID-19. The sample comprised peripheral blood. This chain links TRBV19 with TRBJ1-5; a weak D match, TRBD1 (5 bases). The CDR3 spells CASSIRGHQPQHF. DNA for the CDR3: TGTGCCAGTAGTATTAGGGGTCATCAGCCCCAGCATTTT.